This T cell receptor (beta chain) originates from a study of T cells after yellow fever vaccination. TCRdb redid the calling of the 5' RACE reads with MiXCR, one entry per CDR3 protein. The sample lists hundreds of thousands of distinct CDR3 sequences, about a sixth occurring once. Trimming took 0 bases from V and 4 from J, leaving 16 bases between them. The CDR3 runs to 16 residues. Germline V lookup: CDR1 SGDLS, CDR2 YYNGEE. This clonotype was detected only a few times. The receptor was isolated from a man younger than 30 who received the YFV17D yellow fever vaccine. The chain is built from TRBV9 and TRBJ1-1; D unresolved. The material sequenced was PBMCs, taken more than 4 days after the first yellow fever vaccination. CDR3 loop: CASSVETSIVGTEAFF. The CDR3 coding sequence is TGTGCCAGCAGCGTAGAAACCTCTATCGTGGGCACTGAAGCTTTCTTT.